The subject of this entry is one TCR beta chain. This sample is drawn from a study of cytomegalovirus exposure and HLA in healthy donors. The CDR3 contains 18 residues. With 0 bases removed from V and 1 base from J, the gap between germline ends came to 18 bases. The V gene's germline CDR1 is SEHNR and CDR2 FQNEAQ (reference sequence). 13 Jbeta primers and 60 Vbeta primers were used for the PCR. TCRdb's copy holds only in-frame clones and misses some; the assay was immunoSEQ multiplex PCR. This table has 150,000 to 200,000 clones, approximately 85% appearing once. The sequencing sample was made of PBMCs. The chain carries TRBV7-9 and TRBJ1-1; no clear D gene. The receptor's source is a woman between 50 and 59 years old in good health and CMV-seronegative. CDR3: CASSLAEGGGLANTEAFF. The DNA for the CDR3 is TGTGCCAGCAGCTTAGCGGAGGGAGGAGGGCTAGCGAACACTGAAGCTTTCTTT.